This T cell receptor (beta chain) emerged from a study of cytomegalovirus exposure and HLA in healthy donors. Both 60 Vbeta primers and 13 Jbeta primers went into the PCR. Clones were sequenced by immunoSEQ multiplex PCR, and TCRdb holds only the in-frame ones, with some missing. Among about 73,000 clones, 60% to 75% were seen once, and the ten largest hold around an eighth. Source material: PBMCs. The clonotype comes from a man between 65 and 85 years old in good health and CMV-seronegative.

Here the CDR3 DNA reads TGCGCCAGCAGTCAGGGCGGGAGCATCTATGACAATCAGCCCCAGCATTTT. This encodes CASSQGGSIYDNQPQHF. This chain uses TRBV4-1 with TRBJ1-5; the D gene is possibly TRBD1 (5 bases). CDR1 is MGHRA, CDR2 YSYEKL, per germline. The V gene lost 6 bases and the J gene lost 3 bases, with 21 bases spanning the gap. The CDR3 sequence is 17 residues long.